The source of this T cell receptor (beta chain) is a study of T-cell reconstitution after alpha-beta-depleted transplantation in children. Whole-study results and caveats: Where alpha-beta T cells came from about two months after transplant was reportedly several hundred expanded graft clones. When one year had passed after transplant, most T-cell counts and diversity came from newly produced T cells.

Unmatched junction bases numbered 2, after V lost 2 bases and J lost 5 bases. CDR1 is MNHEY and CDR2 is SMNVEV in the germline V gene (reference sequence). This CDR3 has 13 amino acids. TCRbeta library construction was performed incorporating unique molecular identifiers. TCRdb processed the PCR reads anew with MiXCR; each CDR3 protein has one entry. There are 250,000 to 300,000 distinct CDR3 sequences in the sample; about 9.5% occur only once, and less than 9% lies in the top ten. A remark on this clonotype: Its antigen remains unknown.

This TCR was sampled from a boy under two years old with acute myeloid leukemia, due to receive a stem cell transplant. The sequenced sample was PBMCs, obtained before TCRalphabeta/CD19-depleted stem cell transplant. The chain employs TRBV27 and TRBJ2-7; 8 bases align to TRBD1. CDR3 loop: CASSLLTGDEQYF. The CDR3 DNA follows: TGTGCCAGCAGTTTACTGACAGGGGACGAGCAGTACTTC.